This T cell receptor beta chain came from a study of T cells in pancreatic ductal adenocarcinoma. Study results and caveats: Blood clonality (roughly 0.07) did not differ significantly from tumor (about 0.11). Compared with tumor, blood showed more total productive templates and around 8-fold more clonotypes. This surgical cohort overrepresents the minority presenting with early-stage disease. Enrichment of CD45RO+ effector over naive T cells in tumors may bias clonality.

Surgery without prior neoadjuvant therapy was the treatment of the selected pancreatic ductal adenocarcinoma patients. Produced via immunoSEQ multiplex PCR; TCRdb's table is partial and in-frame only. Here the sample spans around 10,000 clones, roughly 86% being singletons. Of note for this clone: The target antigen is unknown.

The junction had 11 bases not matched to a gene; V was cut back by 3 bases and J by 6 bases. The V gene's germline CDR1 is SGHAT and CDR2 FQNNGV. There are 16 residues in the CDR3. This TCR was recovered from a human donor with pancreatic ductal adenocarcinoma. V and J are TRBV11-2 and TRBJ2-3, with TRBD1 matching 8 bases. The sample comprised PBMCs. CDR3 coding DNA: TGTGCCAGCAGCTTCCACTACGGACAGGGCATCGATACGCAGTATTTT. Protein product: CASSFHYGQGIDTQYF.